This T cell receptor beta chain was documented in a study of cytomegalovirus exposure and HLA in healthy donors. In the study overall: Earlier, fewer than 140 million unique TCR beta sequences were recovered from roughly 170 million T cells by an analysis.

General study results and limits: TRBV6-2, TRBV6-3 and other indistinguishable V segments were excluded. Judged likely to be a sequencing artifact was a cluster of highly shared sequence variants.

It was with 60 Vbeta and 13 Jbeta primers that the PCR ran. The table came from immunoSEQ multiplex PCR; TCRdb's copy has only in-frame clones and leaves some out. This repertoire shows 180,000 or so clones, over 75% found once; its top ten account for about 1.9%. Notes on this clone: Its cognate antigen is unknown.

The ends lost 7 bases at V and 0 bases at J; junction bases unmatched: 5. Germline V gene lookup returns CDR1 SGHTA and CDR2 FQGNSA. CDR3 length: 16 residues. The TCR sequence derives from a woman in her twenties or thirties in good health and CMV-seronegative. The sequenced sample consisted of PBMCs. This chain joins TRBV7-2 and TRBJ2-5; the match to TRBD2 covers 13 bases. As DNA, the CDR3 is TGTGCCAGCATCCGACTAGCGGGGGGTTACCAAGAGACCCAGTACTTC. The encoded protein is CASIRLAGGYQETQYF.